The rows below give T cell receptor beta chains drawn from one sample of a study of spatial heterogeneity in lung cancer. TCRdb used MiXCR to reprocess the 5' RACE reads, holding one entry per CDR3 protein. The data show about 52,000 distinct CDR3 sequences, with under 8% seen just once and 35% held by the top ten. Sample: PBMCs, taken at follow-up. These receptors were obtained from a female donor with early-stage non-small cell lung cancer. CDR3s include the opening cysteine and the closing phenylalanine or tryptophan. Fields, in order: CDR3 DNA, CDR3 protein, clone size, D gene, V gene, CDR3 length, J gene. A D gene is named only where the DNA matches it firmly. Where a row states a size, it is once, few, many or the class of an expanded clone; other rows omit it.

DNA: TGCAGCGTTGAAGTTCAACAGGGCCCCTACGAGCAGTACTTC
CDR3: CSVEVQQGPYEQYF
size: many
D: NA
V: TRBV29-1
length: 14
J: TRBJ2-7

DNA: TGTGCCAGCAGCTCCGAGTGGACTAGCGGGGAGGTAGGAACAGATACGCAGTATTTT
CDR3: CASSSEWTSGEVGTDTQYF
size: many
D: TRBD2
V: TRBV7-9
length: 19
J: TRBJ2-3

DNA: TGCGCCAGCAGTGGCCGCCCTAACATGAACACTGAAGCTTTCTTT
CDR3: CASSGRPNMNTEAFF
size: many
D: NA
V: TRBV5-1
length: 15
J: TRBJ1-1

DNA: TGCGCCAGCAGCTTGACAGGGGGCTACGAGCAGTACTTC
CDR3: CASSLTGGYEQYF
size: many
D: TRBD1
V: TRBV5-1
length: 13
J: TRBJ2-7

DNA: TGTGCCAGCAGTTTCGGGAGAGGGGTTGGAGAGCAGTACTTC
CDR3: CASSFGRGVGEQYF
size: many
D: NA
V: TRBV28
length: 14
J: TRBJ2-7

DNA: TGTGCCAGCAGTCGTCAGGGGGCGGGCAATTCACCCCTCCACTTT
CDR3: CASSRQGAGNSPLHF
size: NA
D: TRBD1
V: TRBV6-1
length: 15
J: TRBJ1-6

DNA: TGCAGTGAAGCGGGGGAGAACACAGATACGCAGTATTTT
CDR3: CSEAGENTDTQYF
size: many
D: TRBD2
V: TRBV20-1
length: 13
J: TRBJ2-3

DNA: TGCGCCAGCAGCTTGTTACCTGCCGGGACAGGGTCTTTCGATGAGCAGTTCTTC
CDR3: CASSLLPAGTGSFDEQFF
size: many
D: TRBD1
V: TRBV5-1
length: 18
J: TRBJ2-1

DNA: TGTGCCAGCAGCGTCCCAATGCGGAGCTCCTACAATGAGCAGTTCTTC
CDR3: CASSVPMRSSYNEQFF
size: many
D: NA
V: TRBV11-2
length: 16
J: TRBJ2-1

DNA: TGTGCCAGTAGTATGGGCAGGGTGGCCGGGGAGCTGTTTTTT
CDR3: CASSMGRVAGELFF
size: few
D: NA
V: TRBV19
length: 14
J: TRBJ2-2

DNA: TGTGCCAGCAGCCAAGTGTCCGGGGGCGAGCAGTACTTC
CDR3: CASSQVSGGEQYF
size: few
D: NA
V: TRBV3-1
length: 13
J: TRBJ2-7

DNA: TGTGCCATTTCCGGGACAGGGCAGCAGCCCCAGCATTTT
CDR3: CAISGTGQQPQHF
size: many
D: TRBD1
V: TRBV19
length: 13
J: TRBJ1-5

DNA: TGCAGTGCAAGGCCGCCTAGCGGGACCGGGGAGCTGTTTTTT
CDR3: CSARPPSGTGELFF
size: many
D: TRBD2
V: TRBV20-1
length: 14
J: TRBJ2-2

DNA: TGTGCCAGCAGCCAAGAACGCGGGGGGACCCAAGAGACCCAGTACTTC
CDR3: CASSQERGGTQETQYF
size: many
D: TRBD2
V: TRBV14
length: 16
J: TRBJ2-5

DNA: TGTGCCAGCAGCTTAGGGCCTTACTCCTACGAGCAGTACTTC
CDR3: CASSLGPYSYEQYF
size: many
D: NA
V: TRBV7-2
length: 14
J: TRBJ2-7

DNA: TGCGCCAGCAGCCTGATCGGGGAGCAAGAGACCCAGTACTTC
CDR3: CASSLIGEQETQYF
size: many
D: NA
V: TRBV5-1
length: 14
J: TRBJ2-5

DNA: TGTGCCAGCAGCTTAGTAACTAATGAAAAACTGTTTTTT
CDR3: CASSLVTNEKLFF
size: many
D: NA
V: TRBV7-2
length: 13
J: TRBJ1-4

DNA: TGTGCCAGCAGGTCAGACAGTTCCCTCTATGGCTACACCTTC
CDR3: CASRSDSSLYGYTF
size: few
D: NA
V: TRBV7-9
length: 14
J: TRBJ1-2

DNA: TGTGCCAGCAGCCCCTCGGGGAACACTGAAGCTTTCTTT
CDR3: CASSPSGNTEAFF
size: few
D: NA
V: TRBV7-2
length: 13
J: TRBJ1-1

DNA: TGCAGTGCTAGTATTGCGGGGTGGGGAACAGATACGCAGTATTTT
CDR3: CSASIAGWGTDTQYF
size: few
D: NA
V: TRBV20-1
length: 15
J: TRBJ2-3

DNA: TGTGCCAGCAGTTACCCTAGCGGGGTTAGCACAGATACGCAGTATTTT
CDR3: CASSYPSGVSTDTQYF
size: NA
D: TRBD2
V: TRBV6-6
length: 16
J: TRBJ2-3

DNA: TGTGCCAGCAGCTTAGACGGGATCAGGGGCTACACCTTC
CDR3: CASSLDGIRGYTF
size: many
D: NA
V: TRBV7-8
length: 13
J: TRBJ1-2

DNA: TGCGCCAGCAGAGCGACAGGTTTTTCCTACAATGAGCAGTTCTTC
CDR3: CASRATGFSYNEQFF
size: many
D: NA
V: TRBV5-1
length: 15
J: TRBJ2-1